The sequence of this TCR beta chain was determined in a study of blood T cells in healthy people across ages. The CDR3 has 12 residues. Combining a sample-barcoded 5' primer with a J-beta primer mix, a second PCR ran for roughly 7 to 12 cycles. TCRdb reprocessed the 5' RACE reads via MiXCR and lists one record per CDR3 protein. In the table there are 1 million or so distinct CDR3 sequences, approximately 26% of which are singletons. These sequences were also reported in another study, on T cells of mothers and their children. That report notes: The search for persistent microchimeric T cell clones detected none.

The sequenced sample was blood. This sequence was found in a girl aged 2-15 years in good health. The chain employs TRBV12-3 or TRBV12-4 and TRBJ2-5; D is unclear. The better agreement between TRBJ2-7 and the DNA end casts doubt on the J call. CDR3 DNA: TGTGCCAGCAGTTTGGGAAGTCCCGAGCAGTACTTC. Residues: CASSLGSPEQYF.